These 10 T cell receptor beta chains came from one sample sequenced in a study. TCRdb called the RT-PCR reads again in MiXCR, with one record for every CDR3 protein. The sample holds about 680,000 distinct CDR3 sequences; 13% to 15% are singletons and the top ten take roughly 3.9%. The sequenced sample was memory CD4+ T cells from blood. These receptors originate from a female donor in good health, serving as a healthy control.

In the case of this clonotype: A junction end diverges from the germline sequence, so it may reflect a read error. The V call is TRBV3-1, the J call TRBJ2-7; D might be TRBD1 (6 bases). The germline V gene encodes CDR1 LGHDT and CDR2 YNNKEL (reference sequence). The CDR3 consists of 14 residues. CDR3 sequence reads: CASSQDLSGTGSNF. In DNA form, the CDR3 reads TGTGCCAGCAGCCAAGATTTGAGTGGAACAGGGTCCAACTTC.

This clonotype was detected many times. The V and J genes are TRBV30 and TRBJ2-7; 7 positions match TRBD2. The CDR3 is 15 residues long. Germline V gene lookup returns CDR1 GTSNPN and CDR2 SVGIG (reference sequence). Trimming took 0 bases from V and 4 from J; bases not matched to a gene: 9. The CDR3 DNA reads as TGTGCCTGGAGTGTAGGCGGGAGCGTCGTGTACGAGCAGTACTTC. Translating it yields CAWSVGGSVVYEQYF. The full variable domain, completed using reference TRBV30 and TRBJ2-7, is SQTIHQWPATLVQPVGSPLSLECTVEGTSNPNLYWYRQAAGRGLQLLFYSVGIGQISSEVPQNLSASRPQDRQFILSSKKLLLSDSGFYLCAWSVGGSVVYEQYFGPGTRLTVT.

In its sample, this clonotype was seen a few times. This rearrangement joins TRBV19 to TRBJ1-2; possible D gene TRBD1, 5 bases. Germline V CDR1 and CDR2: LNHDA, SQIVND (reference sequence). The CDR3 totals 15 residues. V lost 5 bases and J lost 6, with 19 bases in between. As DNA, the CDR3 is TGTGCCAGTAGTCTGCTTATGGGACGGGTCCATGGCTACACCTTC. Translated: CASSLLMGRVHGYTF.

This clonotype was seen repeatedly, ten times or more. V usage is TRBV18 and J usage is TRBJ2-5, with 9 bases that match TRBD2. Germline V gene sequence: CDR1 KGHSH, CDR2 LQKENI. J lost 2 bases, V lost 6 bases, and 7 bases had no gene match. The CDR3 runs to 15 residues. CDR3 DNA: TGTGCCAGCTCGCCGACTAGCGGAGGTCAAGAGACCCAGTACTTC. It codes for CASSPTSGGQETQYF.

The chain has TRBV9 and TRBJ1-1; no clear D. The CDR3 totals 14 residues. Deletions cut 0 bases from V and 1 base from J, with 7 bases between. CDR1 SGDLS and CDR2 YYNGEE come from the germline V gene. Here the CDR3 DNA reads TGTGCCAGCAGCGTAGCGTGGCAGAACACTGAAGCTTTCTTT. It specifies CASSVAWQNTEAFF.

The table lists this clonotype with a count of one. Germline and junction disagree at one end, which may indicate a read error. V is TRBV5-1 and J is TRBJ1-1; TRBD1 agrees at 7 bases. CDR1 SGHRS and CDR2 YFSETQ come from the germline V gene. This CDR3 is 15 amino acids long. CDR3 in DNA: TGTGCCAGCAGCACGGGGACAGCCCGAGACACTGAAGCTTTCTTT. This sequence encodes CASSTGTARDTEAFF.

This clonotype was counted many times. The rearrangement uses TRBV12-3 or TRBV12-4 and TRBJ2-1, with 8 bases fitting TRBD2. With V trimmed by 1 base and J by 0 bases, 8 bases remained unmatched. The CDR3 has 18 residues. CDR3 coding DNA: TGTGCCAGCAGTTTAGTTCCTGTAGCGGGGCCCTCCTACAATGAGCAGTTCTTC. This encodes CASSLVPVAGPSYNEQFF.

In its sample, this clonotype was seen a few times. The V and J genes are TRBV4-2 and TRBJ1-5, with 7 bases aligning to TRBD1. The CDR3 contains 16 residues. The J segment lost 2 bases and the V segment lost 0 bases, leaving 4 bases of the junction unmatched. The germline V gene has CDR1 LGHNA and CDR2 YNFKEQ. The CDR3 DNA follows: TGTGCCAGCAGCCAAGAAGGACAGGTGGGCAATCAGCCCCAGCATTTT. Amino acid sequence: CASSQEGQVGNQPQHF.

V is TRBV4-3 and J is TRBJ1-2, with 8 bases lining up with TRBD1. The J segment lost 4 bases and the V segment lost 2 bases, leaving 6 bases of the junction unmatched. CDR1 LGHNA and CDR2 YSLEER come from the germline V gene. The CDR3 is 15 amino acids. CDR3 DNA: TGCGCCAGCAGCCAAACACAGGGGGGGTCCTATGGCTACACCTTC. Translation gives CASSQTQGGSYGYTF.

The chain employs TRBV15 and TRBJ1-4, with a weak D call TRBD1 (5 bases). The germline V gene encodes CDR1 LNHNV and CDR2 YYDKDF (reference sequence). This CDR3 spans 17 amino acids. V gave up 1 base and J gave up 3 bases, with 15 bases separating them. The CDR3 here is CATSRAQAGNPNEKLFF. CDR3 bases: TGTGCCACCAGCAGAGCACAGGCTGGGAACCCTAATGAAAAACTGTTTTTT.